The rows below give T cell receptor beta chains drawn from one sample of a study of blood T cells in healthy people across ages. TCRdb re-analysed the 5' RACE reads in MiXCR, keeping a single row per CDR3 protein. The sample gives over 1,500,000 distinct CDR3 sequences, roughly 50% of which show up once; less than 2.5% is in the top ten. Sequenced input: blood. Receptors were obtained from a woman in her thirties or forties in good health. Each CDR3 is given with its conserved first and last residue. A D gene is named only where the DNA matches it firmly. Clone size appears in some rows only: once, few, many, or a class for an expanded clone.

d_call	j_call	v_call	clone_size	cdr3_nt	cdr3_aa
NA	TRBJ2-7	TRBV7-8	few	TGTGCCAGCAGCTTAGAGCCGCGAGGCCCTGAACTCTACGAGCAGTACTTC	CASSLEPRGPELYEQYF
NA	TRBJ2-4	TRBV21-1	few	TGTGCCAGCAGCATTCGGGTCTCAAATGGGGAGGCAGCCAAAAACATTCAGTACTTC	CASSIRVSNGEAAKNIQYF
NA	TRBJ1-4	TRBV5-6	NA	TGTGCCAGCAGCCTATGGGCGATTAATGAAAAACTGATTTTT	CASSLWAINEKLIF
TRBD1	TRBJ2-7	TRBV29-1	many	TGCAGCGTTGAAAAGACAGGGGTCCACCACGAGCAGTACTTC	CSVEKTGVHHEQYF
TRBD2	TRBJ2-1	TRBV27	few	TGTGCCAGCACCCCTAGCGGGGAGTACAATGAGCAGTTCTTC	CASTPSGEYNEQFF
NA	TRBJ2-3	TRBV7-9	NA	TGTGCCAGCAGCGCCCGGACTACCAACACATATACGCAGTATTTT	CASSARTTNTYTQYF
NA	TRBJ2-7	TRBV7-9	NA	TGTGCCAGCAGCCTTGGTTCAGAGGTCTCCTACGAGCAGTACTTC	CASSLGSEVSYEQYF
TRBD2	TRBJ2-5	TRBV9	NA	TGTGCCAGCAGCGTGGAAGAGGGACTAGCGGGGCAAGAGACCCAGTACTTC	CASSVEEGLAGQETQYF
NA	TRBJ2-7	TRBV20-1	NA	TGCAGTGCTAGAGGCCCCGATTCCCAGTACTTC	CSARGPDSQYF
TRBD1	TRBJ2-7	TRBV4-1	NA	TGCGCCAGCAGCCGGACAGGGAGTATCTACGAGCAGTACTTC	CASSRTGSIYEQYF
TRBD1	TRBJ1-2	TRBV12-3/TRBV12-4	once	TGTGCCAGCAGTTTAGGGCAGGGGGCGGTCTATGGCTACACCTTC	CASSLGQGAVYGYTF
TRBD2	TRBJ2-3	TRBV20-1	NA	TGCAGTGCTAAATCTGGGCTAGCGGATGATACGCAGTATTTT	CSAKSGLADDTQYF
TRBD2	TRBJ2-5	TRBV7-7	NA	TGCGCTAGCATCTTCGCGACTAGCGGGGATAAGAAAACCCAGTACTTC	CASIFATSGDKKTQYF
NA	TRBJ2-3	TRBV6-1	few	TGTGCCAGCAGTGAACCAGGGCACCTGGGAGATACGCAGTATTTT	CASSEPGHLGDTQYF
NA	TRBJ2-3	TRBV12-3/TRBV12-4	NA	TGTGCCAGCAGTTTAAGACTGTCAGGCACAGATACGCAGTATTTT	CASSLRLSGTDTQYF
NA	TRBJ2-5	TRBV9	NA	TGTGCCAGCAGCGTAGCAGACGGGGTCGAGACCCAGTACTTC	CASSVADGVETQYF
NA	TRBJ2-5	TRBV7-2	few	TGTGCCAGCAGCTCGTACGAGAGGAGGCTAAAGACCCAGTACTTC	CASSSYERRLKTQYF
TRBD2	TRBJ2-5	TRBV25-1	NA	TGTGCCAGCAGTGCGGCCAATCTAGCGGGGGGGAGGGAGACCCAGTACTTC	CASSAANLAGGRETQYF
NA	TRBJ1-2	TRBV27	few	TGTGCCAGCAGAAGATTAGAGGGGCAAAGGGGCTACACCTTC	CASRRLEGQRGYTF
TRBD1	TRBJ1-1	TRBV5-6	NA	TGTGCCAGCAGCTATACAGGGGTAACTGAAGCTTTCTTT	CASSYTGVTEAFF
TRBD1	TRBJ1-2	TRBV27	NA	TGTGCCAGCAGTTTGGGACAGGGGTCATCGAACTATGGCTACACCTTC	CASSLGQGSSNYGYTF
TRBD1	TRBJ2-6	TRBV5-1	few	TGTGCCAGCAGTACAGGGGCTGGGGCCAACGTCCTGACTTTC	CASSTGAGANVLTF
NA	TRBJ1-4	TRBV12-3/TRBV12-4	few	TGTGCCAGCAGATTCCAGGGCTTTAGTAATGAAAAACTGTTTTTT	CASRFQGFSNEKLFF
NA	TRBJ1-5	TRBV6-6	NA	TGTGCCAGCAGTGGACCCCAGAATCAGCCCCAGCATTTT	CASSGPQNQPQHF
TRBD2	TRBJ2-7	TRBV6-2/TRBV6-3	NA	TGTGCCAGCAGGAACCGGGGGGGCCAGTACTTC	CASRNRGGQYF
NA	TRBJ2-7	TRBV20-1	few	TGCAGTGCCCACAGGGATTACGAGCAGTACTTC	CSAHRDYEQYF
TRBD2	TRBJ2-7	TRBV6-2/TRBV6-3	NA	TGTGCCAGCAGTTACGTCGGACTAGCGGGTCGAAGCTCCTACGAGCAGTACTTC	CASSYVGLAGRSSYEQYF
TRBD2	TRBJ2-3	TRBV13	few	TGTGCCAGCAGCTCAAGACTAGCGGTTGATGATACGCAGTATTTT	CASSSRLAVDDTQYF
NA	TRBJ2-1	TRBV14	NA	TGTGCCAGCAGCCAAGTTTTGGGGAGTGAGCAGTTCTTC	CASSQVLGSEQFF
NA	TRBJ1-2	TRBV19	NA	TGTGCCAGTAGTATCCGGAACTATGGCTACACCTTC	CASSIRNYGYTF
TRBD2	TRBJ2-5	TRBV28	NA	TGTGCCAGCGCCGTGACTAGCGGGGCGGCCCAGACCCAGTACTTC	CASAVTSGAAQTQYF
NA	TRBJ2-1	TRBV7-2	NA	TGTGCCAGCAGCTTCACAGGGAATAACAATGAGCAGTTCTTC	CASSFTGNNNEQFF
TRBD1	TRBJ2-4	TRBV12-3/TRBV12-4	few	TGTGCCAGCAGCCACAGGGGAAATGCCAAAAACATTCAGTACTTC	CASSHRGNAKNIQYF
TRBD1	TRBJ2-1	TRBV18	many	TGTGCCAGCAGCCCCGGGACAGGGTACAATGAGCAGTTCTTC	CASSPGTGYNEQFF
NA	TRBJ2-7	TRBV5-1	few	TGCGCCAGCAGTGACAGTTACTACGAGCAGTACTTC	CASSDSYYEQYF
NA	TRBJ2-7	TRBV20-1	few	TGCAGTGCTAGAGATTGGGGGCATTCCTACGAGCAGTACTTC	CSARDWGHSYEQYF
NA	TRBJ1-2	TRBV20-1	NA	TGCAGTGCCCCACTTGCCGGGGTAGACTATGGCTACACCTTC	CSAPLAGVDYGYTF
NA	TRBJ2-7	TRBV6-8	few	TGTGCCAGCAGTTACTCGGGGAGGTGGGGGCTATACTCCTACGAGCAGTACTTC	CASSYSGRWGLYSYEQYF
TRBD1	TRBJ2-3	TRBV9	NA	TGTGCCAGCAGCGTAGCCGGGACAGGGGGCTCTGATACGCAGTATTTT	CASSVAGTGGSDTQYF
TRBD2	TRBJ2-1	TRBV12-3/TRBV12-4	NA	TGTGCCAGCAGTGTGGCCGGGGGGGGGAGCTCCTACAATGAGCAGTTCTTC	CASSVAGGGSSYNEQFF
NA	TRBJ2-3	TRBV24-1	few	TGTGCCACCAGTGTGACCTCGGGAGATACGCAGTATTTT	CATSVTSGDTQYF
TRBD1	TRBJ2-3	TRBV18	NA	TGTGCCAGCTCACCACCGGTGACAGGGGCCCCTAGGGATACGCAGTATTTT	CASSPPVTGAPRDTQYF
NA	TRBJ2-3	TRBV3-1	few	TGTGCCAGCAGCCAAGAATGGGGCAGTGGCAGCACAGATACGCAGTATTTT	CASSQEWGSGSTDTQYF
NA	TRBJ2-5	TRBV20-1	few	TGCAGTGCCGCCCGGATTAACCAAGAGACCCAGTACTTC	CSAARINQETQYF
TRBD2	TRBJ2-5	TRBV20-1	NA	TGCAGTGCTAGAATTGGAGCGGGGGGGCGGGAGACCCAGTACTTC	CSARIGAGGRETQYF
NA	TRBJ2-6	TRBV7-2	NA	TGTGCCAGCAGCTTAAAATTTTCTGGGGCCAACGTCCTGACTTTC	CASSLKFSGANVLTF